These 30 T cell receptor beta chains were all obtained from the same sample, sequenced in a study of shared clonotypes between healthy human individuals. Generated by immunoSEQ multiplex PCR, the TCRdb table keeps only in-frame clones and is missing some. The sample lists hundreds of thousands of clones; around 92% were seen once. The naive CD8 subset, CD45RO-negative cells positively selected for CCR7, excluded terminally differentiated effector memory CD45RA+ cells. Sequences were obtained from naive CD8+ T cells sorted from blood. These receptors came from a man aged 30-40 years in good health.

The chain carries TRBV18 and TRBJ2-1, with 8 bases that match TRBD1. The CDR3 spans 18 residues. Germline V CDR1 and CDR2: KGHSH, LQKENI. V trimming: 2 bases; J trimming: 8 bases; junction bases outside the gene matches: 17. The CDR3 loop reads CASSPGIPGGSGMDEQFF. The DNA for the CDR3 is TGTGCCAGCTCACCAGGAATCCCAGGGGGCTCAGGTATGGATGAGCAGTTCTTC.

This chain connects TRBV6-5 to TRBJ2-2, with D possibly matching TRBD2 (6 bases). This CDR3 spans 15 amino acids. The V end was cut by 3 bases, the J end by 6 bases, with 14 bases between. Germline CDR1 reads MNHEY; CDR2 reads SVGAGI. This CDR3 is CASSYREILAGELFF. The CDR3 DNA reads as TGTGCCAGCAGTTATCGGGAGATCCTCGCCGGGGAGCTGTTTTTT.

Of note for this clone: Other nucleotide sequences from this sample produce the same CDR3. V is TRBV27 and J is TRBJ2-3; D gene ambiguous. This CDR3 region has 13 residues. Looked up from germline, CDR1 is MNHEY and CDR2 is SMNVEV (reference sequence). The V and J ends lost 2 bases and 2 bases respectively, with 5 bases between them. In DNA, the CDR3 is TGTGCCAGCAGTTTACTCTCCACAGATACGCAGTATTTT. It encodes CASSLLSTDTQYF.

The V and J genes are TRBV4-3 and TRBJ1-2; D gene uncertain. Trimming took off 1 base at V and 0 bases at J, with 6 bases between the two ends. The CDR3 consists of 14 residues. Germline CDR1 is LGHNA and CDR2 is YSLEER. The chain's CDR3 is CASSQVGANYGYTF. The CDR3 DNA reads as TGCGCCAGCAGCCAAGTTGGCGCTAACTATGGCTACACCTTC.

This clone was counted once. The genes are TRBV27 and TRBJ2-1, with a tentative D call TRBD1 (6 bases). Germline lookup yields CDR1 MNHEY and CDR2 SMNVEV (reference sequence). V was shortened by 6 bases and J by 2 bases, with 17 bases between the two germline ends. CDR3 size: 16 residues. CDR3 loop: CASRVAGAGTYNEQFF. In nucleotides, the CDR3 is TGTGCCAGCAGGGTGGCAGGGGCGGGCACCTACAATGAGCAGTTCTTC.

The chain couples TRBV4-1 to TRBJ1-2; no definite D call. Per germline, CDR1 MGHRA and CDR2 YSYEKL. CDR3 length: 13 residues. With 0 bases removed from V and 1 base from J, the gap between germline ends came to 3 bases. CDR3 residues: CASSQDRNYGYTF. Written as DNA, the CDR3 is TGCGCCAGCAGCCAAGATCGTAACTATGGCTACACCTTC.

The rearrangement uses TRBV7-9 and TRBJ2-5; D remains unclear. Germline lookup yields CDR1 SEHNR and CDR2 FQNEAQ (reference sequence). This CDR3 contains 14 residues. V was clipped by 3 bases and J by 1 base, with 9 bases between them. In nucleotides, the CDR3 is TGTGCCAGCAGCTTCGACACGTCCCAAGAGACCCAGTACTTC. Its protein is CASSFDTSQETQYF. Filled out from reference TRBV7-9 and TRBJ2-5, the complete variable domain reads DTGVSQNPRHKITKRGQNVTFRCDPISEHNRLYWYRQTLGQGPEFLTYFQNEAQLEKSRLLSDRFSAERPKGSFSTLEIQRTEQGDSAMYLCASSFDTSQETQYFGPGTRLLVL.

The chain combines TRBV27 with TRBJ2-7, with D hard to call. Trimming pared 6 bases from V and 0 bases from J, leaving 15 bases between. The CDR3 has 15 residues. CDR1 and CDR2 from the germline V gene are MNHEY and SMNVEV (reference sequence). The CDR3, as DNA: TGTGCCAGCAGGCCCTTCGGCGGCCGCTCCTACGAGCAGTACTTC. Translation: CASRPFGGRSYEQYF.

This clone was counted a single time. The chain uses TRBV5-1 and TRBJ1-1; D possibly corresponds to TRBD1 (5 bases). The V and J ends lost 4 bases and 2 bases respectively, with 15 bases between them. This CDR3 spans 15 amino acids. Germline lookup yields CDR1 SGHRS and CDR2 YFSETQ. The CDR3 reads CASSPLTELNTEAFF. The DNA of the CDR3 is TGCGCCAGCAGCCCCTTGACAGAGCTCAACACTGAAGCTTTCTTT.

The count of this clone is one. The CDR3 here is CASSGTTGNTDTQYF. CDR3 sequence (DNA): TGCGCCAGCAGTGGAACAACAGGGAATACAGATACGCAGTATTTT. The chain has TRBV10-1 and TRBJ2-3, with a possible D match to TRBD1 (6 bases). The CDR3 spans 15 residues. Trimming pared 4 bases from V and 3 bases from J, leaving 14 bases between. Germline assignment: CDR1 WNHNN and CDR2 SYGVQD (reference sequence).

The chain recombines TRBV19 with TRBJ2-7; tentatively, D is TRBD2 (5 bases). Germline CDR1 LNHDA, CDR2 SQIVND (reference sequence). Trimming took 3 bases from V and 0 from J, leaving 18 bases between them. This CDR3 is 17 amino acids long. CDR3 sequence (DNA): TGTGCCAGTAGTATTCTCTCTGTCGAGGGTCCCTCCTACGAGCAGTACTTC. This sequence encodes CASSILSVEGPSYEQYF. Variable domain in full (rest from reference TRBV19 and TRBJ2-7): DGGITQSPKYLFRKEGQNVTLSCEQNLNHDAMYWYRQDPGQGLRLIYYSQIVNDFQKGDIAEGYSVSREKKESFPLTVTSAQKNPTAFYLCASSILSVEGPSYEQYFGPGTRLTVT.

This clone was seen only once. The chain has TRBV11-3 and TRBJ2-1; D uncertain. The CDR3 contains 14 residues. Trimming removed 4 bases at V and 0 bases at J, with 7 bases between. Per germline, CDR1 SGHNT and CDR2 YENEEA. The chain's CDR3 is CASSWSSSYNEQFF. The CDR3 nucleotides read TGTGCCAGCAGCTGGTCAAGCTCCTACAATGAGCAGTTCTTC.

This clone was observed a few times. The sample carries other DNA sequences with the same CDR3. CDR3 bases: TGCGCCAGCCGCGGGGGGTACGAGCAGTACTTC. Translated: CASRGGYEQYF. The rearrangement links TRBV5-1 to TRBJ2-7; 8 bases agree with TRBD2. Trimming removed 7 bases from V and 4 bases from J; junction bases left unmatched: 1. The CDR3 is 11 residues long. Germline CDR1 is SGHRS and CDR2 is YFSETQ.

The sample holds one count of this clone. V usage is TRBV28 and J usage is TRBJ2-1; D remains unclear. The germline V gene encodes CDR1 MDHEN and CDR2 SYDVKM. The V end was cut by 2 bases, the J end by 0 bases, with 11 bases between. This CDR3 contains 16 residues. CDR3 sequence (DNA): TGTGCCAGCAGTTTACGCCTTCGAAGCTCCTACAATGAGCAGTTCTTC. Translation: CASSLRLRSSYNEQFF.

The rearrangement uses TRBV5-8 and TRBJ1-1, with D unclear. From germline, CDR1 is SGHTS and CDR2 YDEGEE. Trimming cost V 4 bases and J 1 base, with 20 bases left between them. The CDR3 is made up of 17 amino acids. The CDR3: CASSTVSVPNRNTEAFF. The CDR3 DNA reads TGTGCCAGCAGCACTGTCTCCGTGCCCAACAGGAACACTGAAGCTTTCTTT.

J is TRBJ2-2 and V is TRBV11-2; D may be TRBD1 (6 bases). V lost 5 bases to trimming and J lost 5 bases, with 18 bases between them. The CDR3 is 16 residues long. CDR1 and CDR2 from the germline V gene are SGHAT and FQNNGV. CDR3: CASSPLSVTGTGELFF. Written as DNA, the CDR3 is TGTGCCAGCAGCCCCTTGTCTGTGACAGGTACCGGGGAGCTGTTTTTT.

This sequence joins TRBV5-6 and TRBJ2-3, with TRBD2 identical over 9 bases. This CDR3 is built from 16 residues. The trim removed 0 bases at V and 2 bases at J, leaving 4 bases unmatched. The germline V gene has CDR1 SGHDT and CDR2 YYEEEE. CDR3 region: CASSLALAGTTDTQYF. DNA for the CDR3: TGTGCCAGCAGCTTGGCCCTAGCGGGAACCACAGATACGCAGTATTTT. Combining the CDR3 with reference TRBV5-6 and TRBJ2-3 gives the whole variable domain DAGVTQSPTHLIKTRGQQVTLRCSPKSGHDTVSWYQQALGQGPQFIFQYYEEEERQRGNFPDRFSGHQFPNYSSELNVNALLLGDSALYLCASSLALAGTTDTQYFGPGTRLTVL.

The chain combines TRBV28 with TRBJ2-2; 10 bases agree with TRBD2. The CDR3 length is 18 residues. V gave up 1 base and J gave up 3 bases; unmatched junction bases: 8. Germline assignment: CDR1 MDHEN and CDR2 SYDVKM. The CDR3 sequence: CASSLFSGLAGDTGELFF. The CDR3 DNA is TGTGCCAGCAGTTTATTTTCCGGGCTAGCGGGAGACACCGGGGAGCTGTTTTTT.

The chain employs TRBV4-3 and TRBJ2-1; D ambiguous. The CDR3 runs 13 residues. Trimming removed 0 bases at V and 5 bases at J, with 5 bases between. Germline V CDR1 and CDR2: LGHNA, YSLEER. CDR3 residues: CASSQDWHNEQFF. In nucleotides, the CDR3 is TGCGCCAGCAGCCAAGATTGGCACAATGAGCAGTTCTTC.

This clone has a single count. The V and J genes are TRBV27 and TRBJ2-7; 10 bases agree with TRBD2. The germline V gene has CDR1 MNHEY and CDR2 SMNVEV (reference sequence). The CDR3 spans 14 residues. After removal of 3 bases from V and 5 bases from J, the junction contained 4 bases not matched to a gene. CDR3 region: CASSFISGRNEQYF. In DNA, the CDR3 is TGTGCCAGCAGTTTTATTAGCGGGAGGAACGAGCAGTACTTC.

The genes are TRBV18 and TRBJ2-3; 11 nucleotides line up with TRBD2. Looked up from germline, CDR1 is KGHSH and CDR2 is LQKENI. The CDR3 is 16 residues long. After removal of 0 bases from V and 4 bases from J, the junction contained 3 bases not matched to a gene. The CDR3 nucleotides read TGTGCCAGCTCACCACCTAGCGGGGGGGGGCCAGATACGCAGTATTTT. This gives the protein CASSPPSGGGPDTQYF.

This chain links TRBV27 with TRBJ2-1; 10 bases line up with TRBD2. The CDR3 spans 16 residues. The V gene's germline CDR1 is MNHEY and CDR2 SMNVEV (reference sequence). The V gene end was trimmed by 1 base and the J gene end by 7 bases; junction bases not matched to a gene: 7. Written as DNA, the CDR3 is TGTGCCAGCAGTTTATTAGCCAGCGGGAGGGGGAATGAGCAGTTCTTC. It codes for CASSLLASGRGNEQFF.

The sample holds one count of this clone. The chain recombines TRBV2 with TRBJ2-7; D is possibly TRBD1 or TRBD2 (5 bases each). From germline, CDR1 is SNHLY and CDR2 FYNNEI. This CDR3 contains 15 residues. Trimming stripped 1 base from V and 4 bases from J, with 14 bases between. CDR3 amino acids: CASSEGPGLAYEQYF. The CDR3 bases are TGTGCCAGCAGTGAAGGCCCGGGGCTGGCGTACGAGCAGTACTTC.

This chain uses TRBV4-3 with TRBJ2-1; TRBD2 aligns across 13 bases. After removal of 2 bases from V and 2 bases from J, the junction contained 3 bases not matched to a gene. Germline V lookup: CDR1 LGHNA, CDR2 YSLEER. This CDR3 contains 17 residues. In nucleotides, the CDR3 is TGCGCCAGCAGCCAACGACTAGCGGGAGGCCCCTACAATGAGCAGTTCTTC. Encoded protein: CASSQRLAGGPYNEQFF.

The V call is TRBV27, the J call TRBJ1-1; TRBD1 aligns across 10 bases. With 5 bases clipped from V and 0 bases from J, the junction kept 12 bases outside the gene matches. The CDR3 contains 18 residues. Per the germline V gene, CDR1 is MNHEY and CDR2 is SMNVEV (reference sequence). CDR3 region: CASSLKGTGVSLNTEAFF. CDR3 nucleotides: TGTGCCAGCAGTCTCAAAGGGACAGGGGTATCCCTGAACACTGAAGCTTTCTTT.

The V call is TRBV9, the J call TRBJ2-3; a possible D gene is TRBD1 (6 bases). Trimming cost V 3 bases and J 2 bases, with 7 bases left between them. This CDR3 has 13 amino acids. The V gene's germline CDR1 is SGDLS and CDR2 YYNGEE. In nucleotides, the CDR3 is TGTGCCAGCAGCGCGGGACACACAGATACGCAGTATTTT. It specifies CASSAGHTDTQYF.

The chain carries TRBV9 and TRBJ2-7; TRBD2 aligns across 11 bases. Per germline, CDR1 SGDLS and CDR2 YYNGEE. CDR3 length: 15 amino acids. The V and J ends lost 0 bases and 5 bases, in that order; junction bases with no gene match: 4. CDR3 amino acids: CASSVGVLAGDEQYF. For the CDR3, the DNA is TGTGCCAGCAGCGTAGGGGTACTAGCGGGAGACGAGCAGTACTTC.

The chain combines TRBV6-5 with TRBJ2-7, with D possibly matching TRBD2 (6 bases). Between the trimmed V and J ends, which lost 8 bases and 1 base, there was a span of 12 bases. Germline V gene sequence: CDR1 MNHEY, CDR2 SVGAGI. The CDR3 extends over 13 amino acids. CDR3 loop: CASGRSLSYEQYF. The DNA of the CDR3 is TGTGCCAGCGGGAGGAGCCTATCCTACGAGCAGTACTTC.

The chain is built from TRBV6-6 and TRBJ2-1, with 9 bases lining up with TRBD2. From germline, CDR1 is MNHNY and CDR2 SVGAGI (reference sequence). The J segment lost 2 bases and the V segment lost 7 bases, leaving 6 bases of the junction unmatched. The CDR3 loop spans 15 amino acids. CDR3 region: CASTIAGVAYNEQFF. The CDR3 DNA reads TGTGCCAGCACCATAGCGGGAGTAGCCTACAATGAGCAGTTCTTC.

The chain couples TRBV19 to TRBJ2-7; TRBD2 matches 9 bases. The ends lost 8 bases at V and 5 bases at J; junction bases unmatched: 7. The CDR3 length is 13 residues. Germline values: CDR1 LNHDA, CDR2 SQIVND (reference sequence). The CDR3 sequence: CASALIAGDEQYF. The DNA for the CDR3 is TGTGCCAGTGCCCTCATAGCGGGAGACGAGCAGTACTTC.